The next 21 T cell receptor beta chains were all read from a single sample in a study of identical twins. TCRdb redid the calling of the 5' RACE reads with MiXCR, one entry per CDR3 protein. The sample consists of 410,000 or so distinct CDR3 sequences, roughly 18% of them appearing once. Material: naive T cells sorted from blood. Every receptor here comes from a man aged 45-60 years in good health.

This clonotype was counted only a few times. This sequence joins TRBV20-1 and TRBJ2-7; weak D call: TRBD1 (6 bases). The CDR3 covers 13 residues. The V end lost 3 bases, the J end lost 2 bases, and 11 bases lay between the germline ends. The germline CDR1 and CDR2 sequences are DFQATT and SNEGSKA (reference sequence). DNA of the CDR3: TGCAGTGCTAGTTCAGGGGCTGCCTACGAGCAGTACTTC. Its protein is CSASSGAAYEQYF.

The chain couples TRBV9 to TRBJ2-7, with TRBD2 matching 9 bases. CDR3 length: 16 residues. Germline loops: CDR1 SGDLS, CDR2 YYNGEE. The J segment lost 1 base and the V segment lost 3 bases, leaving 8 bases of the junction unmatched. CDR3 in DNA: TGTGCCAGCAGCGCCGCCCAAGCGGGAGGTTCCTACGAGCAGTACTTC. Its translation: CASSAAQAGGSYEQYF.

The CDR3 here is CSAREWDRSGGTQYF. CDR3 sequence (DNA): TGCAGTGCTAGGGAATGGGACAGGTCAGGAGGGACCCAGTACTTC. The chain combines TRBV20-1 with TRBJ2-5; TRBD1 matches 8 bases. The ends lost 3 bases at V and 7 bases at J; junction bases unmatched: 13. Germline CDR1 DFQATT, CDR2 SNEGSKA (reference sequence). CDR3 size: 15 residues.

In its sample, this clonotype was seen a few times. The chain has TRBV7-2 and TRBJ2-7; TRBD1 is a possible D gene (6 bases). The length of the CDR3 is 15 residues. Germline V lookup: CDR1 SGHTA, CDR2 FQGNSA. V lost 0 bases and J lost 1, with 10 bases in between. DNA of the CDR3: TGTGCCAGCAGCTTAGCGTTGGGGGCATCCTACGAGCAGTACTTC. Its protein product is CASSLALGASYEQYF.

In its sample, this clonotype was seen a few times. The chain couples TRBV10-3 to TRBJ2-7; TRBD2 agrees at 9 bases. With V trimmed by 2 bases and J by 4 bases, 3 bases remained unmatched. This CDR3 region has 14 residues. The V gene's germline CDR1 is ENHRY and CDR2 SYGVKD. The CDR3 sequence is CAISERLAGYEQYF. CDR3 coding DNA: TGTGCCATCAGTGAGAGGCTAGCGGGATACGAGCAGTACTTC.

The CDR3 DNA reads as TGTGCCAGCAGTCCGGCGGGGGGGCGCACAGATACGCAGTATTTT. It specifies CASSPAGGRTDTQYF. The V gene is TRBV12-3 or TRBV12-4, the J gene TRBJ2-3; 9 bases align to TRBD2. CDR3 length equals 15 residues. J lost 1 base, V lost 5 bases, and 4 bases had no gene match.

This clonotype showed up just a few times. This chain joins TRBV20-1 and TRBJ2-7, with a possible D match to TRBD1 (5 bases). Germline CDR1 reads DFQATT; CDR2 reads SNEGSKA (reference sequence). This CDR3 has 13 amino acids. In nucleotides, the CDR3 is TGCAGCCCCCGGGCAGGGCTTTCCTACGAGCAGTACTTC. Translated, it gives CSPRAGLSYEQYF.

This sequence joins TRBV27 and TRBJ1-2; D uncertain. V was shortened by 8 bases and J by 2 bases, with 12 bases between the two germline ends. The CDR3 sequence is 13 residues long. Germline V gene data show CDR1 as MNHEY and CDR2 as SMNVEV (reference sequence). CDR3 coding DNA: TGTGCCAGCCGATCACCGGGGAACTATGGCTACACCTTC. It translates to CASRSPGNYGYTF.

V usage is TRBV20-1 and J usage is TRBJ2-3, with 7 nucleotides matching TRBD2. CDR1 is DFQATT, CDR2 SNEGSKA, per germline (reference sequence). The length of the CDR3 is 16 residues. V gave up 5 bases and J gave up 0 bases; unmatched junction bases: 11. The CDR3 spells CSAPNRLAASTDTQYF. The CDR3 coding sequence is TGCAGTGCTCCTAATAGGCTAGCGGCTAGCACAGATACGCAGTATTTT.

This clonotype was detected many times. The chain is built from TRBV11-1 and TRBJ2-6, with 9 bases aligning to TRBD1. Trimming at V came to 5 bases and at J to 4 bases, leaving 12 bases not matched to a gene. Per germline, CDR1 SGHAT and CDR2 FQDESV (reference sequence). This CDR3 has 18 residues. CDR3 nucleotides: TGTGCCAGCAGCACAAGTCCCGGGACAGGGACCGGGGCCAACGTCCTGACTTTC. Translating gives CASSTSPGTGTGANVLTF.

The CDR3 spells CASSQDLGTAGANVLTF. As DNA, the CDR3 is TGTGCCAGCAGCCAAGATCTCGGGACTGCTGGGGCCAACGTCCTGACTTTC. V is TRBV4-2 and J is TRBJ2-6; D perhaps matches TRBD2 (6 bases). Trimming stripped 0 bases from V and 2 bases from J, with 11 bases between. The length of the CDR3 is 17 residues. Per germline, CDR1 LGHNA and CDR2 YNFKEQ.

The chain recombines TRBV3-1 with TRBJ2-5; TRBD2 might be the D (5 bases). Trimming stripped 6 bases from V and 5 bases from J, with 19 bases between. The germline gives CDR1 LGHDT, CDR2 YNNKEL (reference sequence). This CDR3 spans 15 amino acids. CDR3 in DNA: TGTGCCAGCAGTCCTTCCGCGGGCAGGCTGGAGACCCAGTACTTC. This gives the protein CASSPSAGRLETQYF.

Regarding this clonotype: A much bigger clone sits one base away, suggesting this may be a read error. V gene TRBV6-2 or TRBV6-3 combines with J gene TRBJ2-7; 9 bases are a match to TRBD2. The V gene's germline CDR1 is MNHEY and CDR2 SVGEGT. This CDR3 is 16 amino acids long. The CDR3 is CASSAVSRGGTYEQHF. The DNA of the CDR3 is TGTGCCAGCAGTGCCGTCTCGCGGGGGGGCACCTACGAGCAGCACTTC.

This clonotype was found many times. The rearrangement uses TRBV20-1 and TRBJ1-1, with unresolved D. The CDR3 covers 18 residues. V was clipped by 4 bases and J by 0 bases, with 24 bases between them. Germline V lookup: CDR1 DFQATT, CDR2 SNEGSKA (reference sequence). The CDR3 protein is CSATRPFPGGFMNTEAFF. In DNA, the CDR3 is TGCAGTGCTACACGCCCCTTCCCGGGAGGATTCATGAACACTGAAGCTTTCTTT.

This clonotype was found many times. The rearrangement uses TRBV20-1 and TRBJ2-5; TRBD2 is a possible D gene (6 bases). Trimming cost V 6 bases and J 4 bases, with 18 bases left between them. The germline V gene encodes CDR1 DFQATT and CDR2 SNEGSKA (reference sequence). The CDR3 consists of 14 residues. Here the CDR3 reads CSAARMAGSETQYF. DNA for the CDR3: TGCAGTGCCGCGCGAATGGCGGGGTCAGAGACCCAGTACTTC.

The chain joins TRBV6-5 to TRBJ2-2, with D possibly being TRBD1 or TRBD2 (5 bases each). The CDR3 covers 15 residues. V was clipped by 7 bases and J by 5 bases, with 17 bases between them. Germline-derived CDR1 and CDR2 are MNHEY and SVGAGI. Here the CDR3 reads CASISDRDVTGELFF. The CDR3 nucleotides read TGTGCCAGCATTAGCGACCGGGACGTAACCGGGGAGCTGTTTTTT.

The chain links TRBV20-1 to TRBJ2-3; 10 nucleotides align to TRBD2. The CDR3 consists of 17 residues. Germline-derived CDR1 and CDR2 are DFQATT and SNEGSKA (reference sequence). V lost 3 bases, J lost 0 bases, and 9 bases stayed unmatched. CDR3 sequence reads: CSARALGLAASTDTQYF. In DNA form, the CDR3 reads TGCAGTGCTAGGGCGTTAGGACTAGCGGCGAGCACAGATACGCAGTATTTT.

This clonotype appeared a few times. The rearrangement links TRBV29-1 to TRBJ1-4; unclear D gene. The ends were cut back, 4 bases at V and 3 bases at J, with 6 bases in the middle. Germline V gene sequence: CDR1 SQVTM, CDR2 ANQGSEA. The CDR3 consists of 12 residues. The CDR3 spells CSVVEANEKLFF. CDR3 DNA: TGCAGCGTTGTAGAAGCTAATGAAAAACTGTTTTTT.

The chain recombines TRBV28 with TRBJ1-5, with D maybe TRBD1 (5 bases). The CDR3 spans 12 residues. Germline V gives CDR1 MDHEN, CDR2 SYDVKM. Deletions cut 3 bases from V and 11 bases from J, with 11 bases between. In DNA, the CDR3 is TGTGCCAGCAGTTTCCCGGGGGGGGCCCAGCATTTT. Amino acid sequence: CASSFPGGAQHF.

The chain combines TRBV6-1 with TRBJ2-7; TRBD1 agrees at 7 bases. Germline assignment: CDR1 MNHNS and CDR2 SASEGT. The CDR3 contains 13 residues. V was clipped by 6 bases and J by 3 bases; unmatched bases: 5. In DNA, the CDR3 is TGTGCCAGCAGCAAGGGACAGTTCTACGAGCAGTACTTC. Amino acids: CASSKGQFYEQYF.

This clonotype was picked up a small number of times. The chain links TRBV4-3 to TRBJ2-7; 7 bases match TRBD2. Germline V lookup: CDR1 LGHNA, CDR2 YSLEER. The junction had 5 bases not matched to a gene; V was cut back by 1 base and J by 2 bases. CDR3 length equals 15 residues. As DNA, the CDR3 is TGCGCCAGCAGCCAAGGGGGGGGACTACCCTACGAGCAGTACTTC. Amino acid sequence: CASSQGGGLPYEQYF.